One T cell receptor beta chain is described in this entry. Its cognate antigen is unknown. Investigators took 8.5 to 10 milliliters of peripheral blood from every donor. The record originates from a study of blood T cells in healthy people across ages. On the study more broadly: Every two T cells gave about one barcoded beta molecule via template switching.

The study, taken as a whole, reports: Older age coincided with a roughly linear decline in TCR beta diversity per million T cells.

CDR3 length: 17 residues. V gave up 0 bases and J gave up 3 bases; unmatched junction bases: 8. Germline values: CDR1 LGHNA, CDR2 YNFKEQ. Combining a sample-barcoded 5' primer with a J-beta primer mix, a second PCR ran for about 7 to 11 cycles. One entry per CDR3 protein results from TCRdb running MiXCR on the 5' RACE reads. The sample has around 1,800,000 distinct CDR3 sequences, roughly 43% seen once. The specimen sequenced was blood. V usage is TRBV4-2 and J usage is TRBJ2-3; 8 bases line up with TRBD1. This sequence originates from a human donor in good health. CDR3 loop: CASSQDQVRGRTDTQYF. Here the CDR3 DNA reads TGTGCCAGCAGCCAAGATCAAGTCAGGGGGCGGACAGATACGCAGTATTTT.